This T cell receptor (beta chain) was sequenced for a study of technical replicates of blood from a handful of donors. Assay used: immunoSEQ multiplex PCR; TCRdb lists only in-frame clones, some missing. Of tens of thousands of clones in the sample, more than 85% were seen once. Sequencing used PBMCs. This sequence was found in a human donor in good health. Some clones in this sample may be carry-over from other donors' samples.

The CDR3, as DNA: TGTGCCAGCAGCCCAAGACTAGCGGGGGCCTCGAGCGGGGAGCTGTTTTTT. Protein product: CASSPRLAGASSGELFF. This sequence joins TRBV7-9 and TRBJ2-2; 12 bases map to TRBD2. Germline values: CDR1 SEHNR, CDR2 FQNEAQ (reference sequence). V shed 5 bases, J shed 7 bases, and the junction held 11 bases outside the gene matches. The CDR3 sequence is 17 residues long.